The 14 T cell receptor beta chains below were found in one sample sequenced in a study of tumor and adjacent non-tumor tissue in lung cancer. A modified ARM-PCR protocol with three rounds of nested PCR amplified TCRbeta. From the multiplex PCR reads, TCRdb called clonotypes with MiXCR, one entry per CDR3 protein. The sample shows more than 75,000 distinct CDR3 sequences, 75% to 90% of them seen only once. The template was RNA from unsorted bulk tissue. The specimen was lung tumor tissue. The origin of the receptors is a woman aged 45-65 years with non-small cell lung cancer.

Worth noting for this clonotype: Relative to the germline gene, one junction end is altered; a read error may explain this. The chain links TRBV10-3 to TRBJ1-6; D not certain. The CDR3 extends over 13 amino acids. Looked up from germline, CDR1 is ENHRY and CDR2 is SYGVKD. CDR3 DNA sequence: TGTGCCATCAATGAGGAGGAAGATTCACCCCTCCACTTT. Translating it yields CAINEEEDSPLHF.

Concerning this clonotype itself: A read error may produce the germline difference seen at one junction end. The chain carries TRBV11-1 and TRBJ2-5, with a tentative D call TRBD1 (5 bases). Germline lookup yields CDR1 SGHAT and CDR2 FQDESV (reference sequence). This CDR3 has 14 residues. The CDR3 sequence is CASSLGQPQEIQCF. In nucleotides, the CDR3 is TGTGCCAGCAGCCTAGGACAACCCCAAGAGATCCAGTGCTTC.

As regards this clonotype: Germline is not matched at one junction end, which may reflect a read error. For the CDR3, the DNA is TGCAGCGTACATGGGAGAGGGGATTCCTACGAGCACTACTTC. Its translation: CSVHGRGDSYEHYF. The chain carries TRBV29-1 and TRBJ2-7; D might be TRBD1 or TRBD2, each matching 5 bases. Germline lookup yields CDR1 SQVTM and CDR2 ANQGSEA. The CDR3 sequence is 14 residues long.

With regard to this clonotype: The CDR3 carries no conserved terminal phenylalanine or tryptophan, so it likely arises from a read error. The rearrangement links TRBV10-3 to TRBJ2-5; D tentatively fits TRBD1 or TRBD2 (6 bases each). The CDR3 runs to 16 residues. V lost 5 bases and J 5 bases, leaving 21 bases between the germline ends. In germline, CDR1 is ENHRY, CDR2 SYGVKD. The DNA for the CDR3 is TGTGCCATCAGTCCTAGGGGGGCCGGCATGGGTGAGACCCAGTACTCC. This translates into CAISPRGAGMGETQYS.

With respect to this clonotype: Compared with germline, one end of the junction differs, possibly owing to a read error. The chain employs TRBV12-3 or TRBV12-4 and TRBJ1-6; D is undetermined. The CDR3 covers 14 residues. The CDR3 DNA sequence: TGTGCCAACAGTACATCCGAGGCAAATTCACCCCTCCACTTT. It is translated as CANSTSEANSPLHF.

A word on this clonotype: A read error may account for a junction end that differs from germline. The gene calls are TRBV14 and TRBJ1-2, with D unclear. Germline CDR1 is SGHDN and CDR2 is FVKESK. This CDR3 has 14 residues. DNA for the CDR3: TGTGCCAGCAGCCAAGTTGGTTATTCGTATGGCTACGCCTTC. Translation: CASSQVGYSYGYAF.

V and J are TRBV29-1 and TRBJ2-7; D unclear. This CDR3 has 13 amino acids. The germline V and J ends were trimmed by 8 bases and 1 base, with 15 bases remaining between them. CDR1 is SQVTM, CDR2 ANQGSEA, per germline. The CDR3 reads CSISNTGSYEQYF. The CDR3 DNA reads TGCAGCATTTCCAATACTGGGTCCTACGAGCAGTACTTC.

The chain is built from TRBV20-1 and TRBJ2-2; TRBD2 matches 9 bases. Losses at the gene ends were 7 bases for V and 5 bases for J; bases not matched to a gene: 8. Germline V gene sequence: CDR1 DFQATT, CDR2 SNEGSKA (reference sequence). The CDR3 spans 14 residues. Written as DNA, the CDR3 is TGCAGTGTCAATAGCGGGAGTAGTACCGGGGAGCTGTTTTTT. Amino acids: CSVNSGSSTGELFF.

On this clonotype: The junction and the germline gene differ at one end; a read error may be behind it. The rearrangement joins TRBV6-5 to TRBJ2-5; D remains ambiguous. CDR3 length: 12 residues. CDR1 and CDR2 (germline): MNHEY, SVGAGI. This CDR3 reads CASSRDSETQHF. In nucleotides, the CDR3 is TGTGCCAGCAGTCGCGACTCAGAGACCCAGCACTTC.

This clonotype was recorded many times. The rearrangement joins TRBV14 to TRBJ2-1; 10 bases match TRBD2. V lost 4 bases to trimming and J lost 8 bases; unmatched junction nucleotides: 14. Germline loops: CDR1 SGHDN, CDR2 FVKESK. This CDR3 has 17 residues. CDR3 region: CASSPDIAGTSADEQFF. In DNA, the CDR3 is TGTGCCAGCAGCCCTGATATAGCCGGGACTAGCGCCGATGAGCAGTTCTTC.

A remark on this clonotype: A much larger clone differs from this one at a single base, so this may be a read error. The chain is built from TRBV7-9 and TRBJ2-2; no definite D call. Germline V gene data show CDR1 as SEHNR and CDR2 as FQNEAQ (reference sequence). This CDR3 is built from 15 residues. CDR3 sequence: CASSPVAGNNGELFF. The CDR3 bases are TGTGCCAGCAGCCCGGTGGCAGGTAACAACGGGGAGCTGTTTTTT.

This clonotype appeared many times. V usage is TRBV6-6 and J usage is TRBJ2-7, with D possibly TRBD2 on 5 matching bases. V dropped 5 bases and J dropped 6 bases, with 11 bases sitting between them. The CDR3 covers 12 residues. Germline V gene lookup returns CDR1 MNHNY and CDR2 SVGAGI (reference sequence). The CDR3 DNA follows: TGTGCCAGCAGTCACGTGGGGAGCGAGCAGTACTTC. Translating gives CASSHVGSEQYF.

Sample share makes this clonotype medium-sized. This rearrangement joins TRBV20-1 to TRBJ2-1; TRBD2 agrees at 7 bases. From germline, CDR1 is DFQATT and CDR2 SNEGSKA (reference sequence). The CDR3 has 14 amino acids. Trimming at V came to 2 bases and at J to 5 bases, leaving 6 bases not matched to a gene. The CDR3 sequence is CSARLGLPHNEQFF. CDR3 nucleotides: TGCAGTGCTAGATTGGGACTACCACACAATGAGCAGTTCTTC.

The chain joins TRBV20-1 to TRBJ2-3; a weak D match, TRBD2 (6 bases). Germline V lookup: CDR1 DFQATT, CDR2 SNEGSKA (reference sequence). The CDR3 loop spans 15 amino acids. The CDR3 spells CIAPRWRAFSDTQYF. The CDR3 coding sequence is TGCATTGCCCCGCGCTGGAGGGCCTTCTCAGATACGCAGTATTTT.